This record concerns one T cell receptor beta chain sequence. Antigen specificity is unknown. The sample is drawn from a study of PD-1 blockade in classical Hodgkin lymphoma. Following autologous stem cell transplantation, relapse occurred in every patient, and exposure to brentuximab vedotin varied. Trimming removed 4 bases from V and 5 bases from J, with 11 bases in between. Looked up from germline, CDR1 is SQVTM and CDR2 is ANQGSEA. This CDR3 comprises 12 residues. Study observations and caveats: Whatever underlies the repertoire differences (possibly disease activity or prior therapy) remains undefined. Newly diagnosed patients and complete responders had comparable diversity at baseline.

Sequencing used immunoSEQ multiplex PCR; TCRdb keeps in-frame clones, though not all of them. The sample records 9,000 to 13,000 clones, about 71% being singletons. The TCR comes from a human donor with classical Hodgkin lymphoma. Sequences were derived from peripheral blood mononuclear cells (PBMCs), sampled at baseline. The rearrangement joins TRBV29-1 to TRBJ2-5; D might be TRBD2 (6 bases). CDR3 sequence: CSVAASVETQYF. Written as DNA, the CDR3 is TGCAGCGTTGCGGCTAGCGTTGAGACCCAGTACTTC.